This T cell receptor beta chain was retrieved from a study of blood T cell repertoires in COVID-19. From germline, CDR1 is SQVTM and CDR2 ANQGSEA. This CDR3 is built from 15 residues. J lost 0 bases, V lost 6 bases, and 8 bases had no gene match. Profiled with immunoSEQ multiplex PCR; TCRdb holds only in-frame clones, not every one. This sample has more than 100,000 clones, with about 89% found just once. In this sample, this clone turned up a few times. This TCR came from an older woman with acute or convalescent COVID-19. What was sequenced was peripheral blood. The chain couples TRBV29-1 to TRBJ1-3; TRBD1 matches at 7 bases. The CDR3 spells CSVRTGTSSGNTIYF. As DNA, the CDR3 is TGCAGCGTCCGGACAGGCACTAGCTCTGGAAACACCATATATTTT.